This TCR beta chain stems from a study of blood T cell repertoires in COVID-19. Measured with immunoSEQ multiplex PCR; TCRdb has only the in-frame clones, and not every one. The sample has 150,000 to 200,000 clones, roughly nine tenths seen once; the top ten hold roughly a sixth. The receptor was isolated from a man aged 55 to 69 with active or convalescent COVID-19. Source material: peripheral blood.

The CDR3 nucleotides are TGTGCCAGCAAAAGACAGGGACCAACCCTCTATGGCTACACCTTC. This sequence encodes CASKRQGPTLYGYTF. The chain links TRBV6-5 to TRBJ1-2; 7 bases agree with TRBD1. The CDR3 spans 15 residues. The J segment lost 4 bases and the V segment lost 7 bases, leaving 12 bases of the junction unmatched. The germline CDR1 and CDR2 sequences are MNHEY and SVGAGI.